The 3 T cell receptor beta chains presented below share a single source sample, sequenced in a study of CD8 T cells in ankylosing spondylitis. TCRdb itself ran the 5' RACE reads through MiXCR, one entry per CDR3 protein. This table holds around 250,000 distinct CDR3 sequences, more than 15% found once. Sequencing was performed on blood, either unsorted or a sorted T cell fraction (not recorded which). The receptors derive from a male donor with ankylosing spondylitis or in good health (not recorded which).

In its sample, this clonotype was seen many times. The chain has TRBV4-3 and TRBJ2-7, with D perhaps TRBD1 (6 bases). Germline-derived CDR1 and CDR2 are LGHNA and YSLEER. Trimming pared 4 bases from V and 3 bases from J, leaving 13 bases between. The CDR3 extends over 14 amino acids. CDR3 protein: CASSPGAGDYEQYF. Written as DNA, the CDR3 is TGCGCCAGCAGCCCCGGGGCAGGGGACTACGAGCAGTACTTC.

The rearrangement joins TRBV4-1 to TRBJ2-5, with TRBD2 matching 11 bases. This CDR3 comprises 18 residues. Trimming cost V 0 bases and J 2 bases; bases outside gene matches: 8. Germline CDR1 MGHRA, CDR2 YSYEKL. Here the CDR3 reads CASSQDGGLAGGQETQYF. The CDR3 DNA is TGCGCCAGCAGCCAAGATGGTGGGCTAGCGGGAGGTCAAGAGACCCAGTACTTC.

The chain joins TRBV20-1 to TRBJ2-7, with 9 bases aligning to TRBD2. Losses at the gene ends were 3 bases for V and 6 bases for J; bases not matched to a gene: 6. The CDR3 covers 13 residues. Germline CDR1 reads DFQATT; CDR2 reads SNEGSKA (reference sequence). For the CDR3, the DNA is TGCAGTGCTAGGGACCGACTAGCGGCCGAGCAGTACTTC. Protein product: CSARDRLAAEQYF.